This T cell receptor (beta chain) comes out of a study of T cell changes during pregnancy in multiple sclerosis. CDR1 SEHNR and CDR2 FQNEAQ come from the germline V gene (reference sequence). The CDR3 spans 15 residues. The V end was cut by 0 bases, the J end by 7 bases, with 13 bases between. This table comes from immunoSEQ multiplex PCR, and its TCRdb copy is limited to in-frame clones, with some not included. This sample has some 70,000 clones, with just over 90% found just once. The sample here was peripheral blood, taken in the second trimester of pregnancy. The clonotype was recovered from a female donor in good health, enrolled as a control in a pregnancy study. J is TRBJ2-1 and V is TRBV7-9; no firm D call. CDR3 sequence (DNA): TGTGCCAGCAGCTTAGCGCACTCGCTTAATAATGAGCAGTTCTTC. The encoded protein is CASSLAHSLNNEQFF.